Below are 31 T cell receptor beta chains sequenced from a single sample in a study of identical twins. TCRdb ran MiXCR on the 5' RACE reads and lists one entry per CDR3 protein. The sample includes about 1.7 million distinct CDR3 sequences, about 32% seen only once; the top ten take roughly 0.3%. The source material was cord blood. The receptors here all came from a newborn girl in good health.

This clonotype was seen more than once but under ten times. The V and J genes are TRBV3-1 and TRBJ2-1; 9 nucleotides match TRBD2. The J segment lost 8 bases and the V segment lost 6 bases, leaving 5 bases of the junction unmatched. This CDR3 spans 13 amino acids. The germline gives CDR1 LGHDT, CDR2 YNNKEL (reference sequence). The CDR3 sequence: CASRRGTSYEQFF. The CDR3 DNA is TGTGCCAGCAGACGCGGGACTAGCTATGAGCAGTTCTTC.

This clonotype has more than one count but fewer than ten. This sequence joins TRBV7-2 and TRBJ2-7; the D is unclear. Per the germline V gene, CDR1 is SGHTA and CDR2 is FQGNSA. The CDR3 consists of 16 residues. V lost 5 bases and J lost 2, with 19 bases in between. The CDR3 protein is CASSLHLGSLTYEQYF. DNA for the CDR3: TGTGCCAGCAGCCTTCACCTCGGGTCTCTCACCTACGAGCAGTACTTC.

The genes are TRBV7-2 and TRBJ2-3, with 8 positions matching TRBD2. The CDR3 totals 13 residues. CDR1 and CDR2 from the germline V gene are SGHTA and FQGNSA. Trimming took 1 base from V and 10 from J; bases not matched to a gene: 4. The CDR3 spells CASSLERRGAQYF. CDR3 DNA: TGTGCCAGCAGCTTAGAACGGCGGGGGGCGCAGTATTTT. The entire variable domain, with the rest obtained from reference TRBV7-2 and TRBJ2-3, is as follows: GAGVSQSPSNKVTEKGKDVELRCDPISGHTALYWYRQSLGQGLEFLIYFQGNSAPDKSGLPSDRFSAERTGGSVSTLTIQRTQQEDSAVYLCASSLERRGAQYFGPGTRLTVL.

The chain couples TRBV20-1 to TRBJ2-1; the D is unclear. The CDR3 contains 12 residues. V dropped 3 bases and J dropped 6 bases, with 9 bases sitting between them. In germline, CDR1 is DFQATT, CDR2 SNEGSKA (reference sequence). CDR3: CSARRIGNEQFF. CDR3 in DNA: TGCAGTGCTAGGCGTATAGGCAATGAGCAGTTCTTC.

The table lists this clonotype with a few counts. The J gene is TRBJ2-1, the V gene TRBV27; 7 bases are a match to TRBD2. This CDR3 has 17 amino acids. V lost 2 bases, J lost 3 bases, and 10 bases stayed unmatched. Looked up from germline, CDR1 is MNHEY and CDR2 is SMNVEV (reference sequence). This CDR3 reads CASSLRRDYPNYNEQFF. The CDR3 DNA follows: TGTGCCAGCAGTTTACGGCGGGACTACCCTAACTACAATGAGCAGTTCTTC.

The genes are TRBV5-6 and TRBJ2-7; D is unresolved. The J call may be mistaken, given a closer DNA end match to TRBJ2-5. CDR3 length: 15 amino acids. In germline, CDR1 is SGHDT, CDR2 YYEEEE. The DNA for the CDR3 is TGTGCCAGCAGCTTGGCACTTACGATCCGAGAGACCCAGTACTTC. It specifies CASSLALTIRETQYF.

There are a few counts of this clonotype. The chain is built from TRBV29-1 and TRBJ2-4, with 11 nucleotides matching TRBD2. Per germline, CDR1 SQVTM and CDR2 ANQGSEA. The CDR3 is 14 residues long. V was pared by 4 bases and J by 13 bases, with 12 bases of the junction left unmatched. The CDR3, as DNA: TGCAGCGTTGTCGAACTAGCGGGAGTGGGGGAGCAGTACTTC. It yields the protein CSVVELAGVGEQYF. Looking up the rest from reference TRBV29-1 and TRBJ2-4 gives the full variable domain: SAVISQKPSRDICQRGTSLTIQCQVDSQVTMMFWYRQQPGQSLTLIATANQGSEATYESGFVIDKFPISRPNLTFSTLTVSNMSPEDSSIYLCSVVELAGVGEQYFGAGTRLSVL.

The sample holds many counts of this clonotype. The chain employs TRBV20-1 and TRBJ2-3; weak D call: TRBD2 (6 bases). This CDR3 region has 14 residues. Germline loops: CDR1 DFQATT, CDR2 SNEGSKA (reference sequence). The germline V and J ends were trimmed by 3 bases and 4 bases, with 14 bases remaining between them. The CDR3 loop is CSARKPGTPDTQYF. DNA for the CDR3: TGCAGTGCTAGGAAGCCCGGGACTCCAGATACGCAGTATTTT.

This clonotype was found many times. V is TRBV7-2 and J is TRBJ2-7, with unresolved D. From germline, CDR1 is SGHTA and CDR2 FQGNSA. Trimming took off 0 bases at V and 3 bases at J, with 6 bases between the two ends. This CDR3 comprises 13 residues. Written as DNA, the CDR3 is TGTGCCAGCAGCTTAGCAGGGCTCTACGAGCAGTACTTC. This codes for CASSLAGLYEQYF.

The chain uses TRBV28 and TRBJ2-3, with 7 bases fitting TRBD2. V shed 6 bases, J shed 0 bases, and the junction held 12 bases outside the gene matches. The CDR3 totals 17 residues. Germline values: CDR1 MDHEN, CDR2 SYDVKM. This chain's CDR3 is CASSNAGVHLSTDTQYF. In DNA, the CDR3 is TGTGCCAGCAGCAATGCGGGAGTTCACCTTAGCACAGATACGCAGTATTTT.

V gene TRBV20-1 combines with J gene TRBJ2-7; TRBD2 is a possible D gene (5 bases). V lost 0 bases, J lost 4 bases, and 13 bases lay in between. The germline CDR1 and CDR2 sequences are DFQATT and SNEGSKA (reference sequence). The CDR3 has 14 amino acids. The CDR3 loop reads CSARDGGYHYEQYF. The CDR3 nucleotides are TGCAGTGCTAGAGATGGCGGGTACCATTACGAGCAGTACTTC.

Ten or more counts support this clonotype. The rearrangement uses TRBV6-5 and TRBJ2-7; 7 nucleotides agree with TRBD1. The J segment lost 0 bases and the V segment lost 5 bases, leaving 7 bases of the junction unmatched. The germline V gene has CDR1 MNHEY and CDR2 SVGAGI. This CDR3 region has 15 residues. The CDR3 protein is CASSPRQGSSYEQYF. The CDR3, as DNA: TGTGCCAGCAGTCCCAGACAGGGAAGCTCCTACGAGCAGTACTTC.

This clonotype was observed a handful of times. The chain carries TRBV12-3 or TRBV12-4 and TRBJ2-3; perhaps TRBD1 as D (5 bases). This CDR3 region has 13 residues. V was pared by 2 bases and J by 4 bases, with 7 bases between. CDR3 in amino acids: CASSLLQADTQYF. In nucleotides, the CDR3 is TGTGCCAGCAGTTTACTACAGGCAGATACGCAGTATTTT.

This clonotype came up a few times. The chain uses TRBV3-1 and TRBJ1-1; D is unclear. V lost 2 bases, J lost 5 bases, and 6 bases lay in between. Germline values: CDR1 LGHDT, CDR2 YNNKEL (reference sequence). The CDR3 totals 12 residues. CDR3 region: CASSQPGTEAFF. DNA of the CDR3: TGTGCCAGCAGCCAACCAGGTACTGAAGCTTTCTTT.

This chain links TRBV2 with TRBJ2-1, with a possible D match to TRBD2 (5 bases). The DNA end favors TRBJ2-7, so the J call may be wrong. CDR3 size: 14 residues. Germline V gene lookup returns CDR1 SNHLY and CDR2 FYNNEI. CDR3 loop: CASSEKRGYHEQYF. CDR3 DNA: TGTGCCAGCAGTGAAAAACGGGGTTACCACGAGCAGTACTTC.

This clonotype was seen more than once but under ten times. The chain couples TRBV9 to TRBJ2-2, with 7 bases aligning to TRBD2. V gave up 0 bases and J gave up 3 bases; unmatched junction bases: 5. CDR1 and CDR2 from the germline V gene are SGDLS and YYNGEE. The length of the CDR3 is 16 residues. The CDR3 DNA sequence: TGTGCCAGCAGCGTAGTAGCAGGGAGGGACACCGGGGAGCTGTTTTTT. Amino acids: CASSVVAGRDTGELFF.

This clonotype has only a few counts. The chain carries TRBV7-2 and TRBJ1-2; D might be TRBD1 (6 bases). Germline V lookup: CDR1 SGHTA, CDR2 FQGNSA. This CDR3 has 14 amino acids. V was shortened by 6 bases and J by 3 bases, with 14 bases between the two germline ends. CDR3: CASRPQGLYYGYTF. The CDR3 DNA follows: TGTGCCAGCAGGCCACAGGGATTGTACTATGGCTACACCTTC.

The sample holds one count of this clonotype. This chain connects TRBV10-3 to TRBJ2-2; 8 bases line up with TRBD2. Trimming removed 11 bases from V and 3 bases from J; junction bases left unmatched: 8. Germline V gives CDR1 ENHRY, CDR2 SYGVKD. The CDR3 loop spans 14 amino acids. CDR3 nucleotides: TGTGCCTCCCGGCGGGGGGTCCACACCGGGGAGCTGTTTTTT. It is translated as CASRRGVHTGELFF.

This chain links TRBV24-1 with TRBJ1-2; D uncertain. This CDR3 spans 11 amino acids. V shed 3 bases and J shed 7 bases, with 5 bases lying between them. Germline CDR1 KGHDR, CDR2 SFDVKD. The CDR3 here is CATSDHLGYTF. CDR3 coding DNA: TGTGCCACCAGTGATCATCTTGGCTACACCTTC.

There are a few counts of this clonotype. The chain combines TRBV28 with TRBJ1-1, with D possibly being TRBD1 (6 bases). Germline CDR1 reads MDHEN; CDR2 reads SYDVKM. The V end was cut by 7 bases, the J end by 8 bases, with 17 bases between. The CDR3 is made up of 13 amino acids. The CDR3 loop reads CASKQGLRREAFF. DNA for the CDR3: TGTGCCAGCAAACAGGGCCTCCGAAGGGAAGCTTTCTTT.

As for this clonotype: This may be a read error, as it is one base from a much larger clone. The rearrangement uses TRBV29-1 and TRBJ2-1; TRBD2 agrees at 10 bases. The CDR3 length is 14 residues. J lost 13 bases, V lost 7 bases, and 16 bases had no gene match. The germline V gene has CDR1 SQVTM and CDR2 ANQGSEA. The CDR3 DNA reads TGCAGCGCCCGGAGGGCTAGCGGGAGCCAGACCCAGTTCTTC. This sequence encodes CSARRASGSQTQFF.

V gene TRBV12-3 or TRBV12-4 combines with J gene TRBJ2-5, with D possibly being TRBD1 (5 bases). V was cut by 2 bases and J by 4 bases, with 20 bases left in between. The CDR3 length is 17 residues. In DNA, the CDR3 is TGTGCCAGCAGTTTATCGGCTTGGGGCTCTGCAGGAGAGACCCAGTACTTC. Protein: CASSLSAWGSAGETQYF.

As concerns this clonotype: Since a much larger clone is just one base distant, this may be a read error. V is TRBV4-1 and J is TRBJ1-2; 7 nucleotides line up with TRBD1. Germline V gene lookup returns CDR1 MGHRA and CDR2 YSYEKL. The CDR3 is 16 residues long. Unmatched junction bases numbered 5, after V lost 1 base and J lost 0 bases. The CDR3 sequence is CASSQVAGTANYGYTF. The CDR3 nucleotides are TGCGCCAGCAGCCAAGTGGCCGGGACAGCTAACTATGGCTACACCTTC.

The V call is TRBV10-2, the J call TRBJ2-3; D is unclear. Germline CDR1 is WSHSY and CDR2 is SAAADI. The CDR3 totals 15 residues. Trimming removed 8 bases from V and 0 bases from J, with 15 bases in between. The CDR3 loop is CASSTRPTSTDTQYF. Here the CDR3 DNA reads TGCGCCAGCTCTACCCGACCTACTAGCACAGATACGCAGTATTTT.

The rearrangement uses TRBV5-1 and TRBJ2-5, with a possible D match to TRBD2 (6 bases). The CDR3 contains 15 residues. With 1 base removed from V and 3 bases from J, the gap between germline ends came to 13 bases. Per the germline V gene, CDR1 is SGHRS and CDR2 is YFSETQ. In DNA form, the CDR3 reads TGCGCCAGCAGCTTGAGGGGCCCGGGAGAAGAGACCCAGTACTTC. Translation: CASSLRGPGEETQYF. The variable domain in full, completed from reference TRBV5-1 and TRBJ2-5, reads KAGVTQTPRYLIKTRGQQVTLSCSPISGHRSVSWYQQTPGQGLQFLFEYFSETQRNKGNFPGRFSGRQFSNSRSEMNVSTLELGDSALYLCASSLRGPGEETQYFGPGTRLLVL.

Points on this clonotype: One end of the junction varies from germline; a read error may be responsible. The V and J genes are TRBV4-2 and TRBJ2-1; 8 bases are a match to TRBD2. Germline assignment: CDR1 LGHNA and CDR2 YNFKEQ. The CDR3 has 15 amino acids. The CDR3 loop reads CAGSQIAGLYNEQFF. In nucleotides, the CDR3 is TGTGCCGGCAGCCAAATAGCGGGGCTATACAATGAGCAGTTCTTC.

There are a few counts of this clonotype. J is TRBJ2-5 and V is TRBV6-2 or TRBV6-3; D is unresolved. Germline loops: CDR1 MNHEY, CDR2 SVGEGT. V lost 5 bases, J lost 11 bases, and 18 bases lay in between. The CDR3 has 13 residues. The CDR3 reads CASSRPAYNEQYF. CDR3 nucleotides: TGTGCCAGCAGTCGCCCCGCCTACAATGAGCAGTACTTC.

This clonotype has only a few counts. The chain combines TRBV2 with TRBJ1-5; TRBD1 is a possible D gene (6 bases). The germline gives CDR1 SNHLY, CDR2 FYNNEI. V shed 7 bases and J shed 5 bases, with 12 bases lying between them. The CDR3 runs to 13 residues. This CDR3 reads CASNSGEHQPQHF. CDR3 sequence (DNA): TGTGCCAGCAATTCAGGGGAGCATCAGCCCCAGCATTTT.

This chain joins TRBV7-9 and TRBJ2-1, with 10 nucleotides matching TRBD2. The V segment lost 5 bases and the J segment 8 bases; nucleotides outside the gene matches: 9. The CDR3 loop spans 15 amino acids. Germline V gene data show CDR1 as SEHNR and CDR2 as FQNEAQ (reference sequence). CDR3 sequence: CASSRASGGIDEQFF. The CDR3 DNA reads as TGTGCCAGCAGCCGAGCTAGCGGGGGTATCGATGAGCAGTTCTTC.

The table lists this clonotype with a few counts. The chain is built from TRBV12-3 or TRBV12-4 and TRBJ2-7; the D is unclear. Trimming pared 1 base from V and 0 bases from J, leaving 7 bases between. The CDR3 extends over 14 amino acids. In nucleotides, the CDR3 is TGTGCCAGCAGTTTAGGGAGCCTCTCCTACGAGCAGTACTTC. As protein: CASSLGSLSYEQYF.

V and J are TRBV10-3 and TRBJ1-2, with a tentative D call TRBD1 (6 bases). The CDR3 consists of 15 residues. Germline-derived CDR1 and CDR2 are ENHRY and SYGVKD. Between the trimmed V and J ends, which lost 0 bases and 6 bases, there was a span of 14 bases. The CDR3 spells CAISESMAGADGYTF. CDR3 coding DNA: TGTGCCATCAGTGAGTCGATGGCAGGGGCGGATGGCTACACCTTC.